These 8 T cell receptor beta chains came from one sample sequenced in a study of T cells in Graves' hyperthyroidism and ophthalmopathy. The TCR beta CDR3 regions underwent amplification using RNA transcripts as the source. Researchers ran a first-round RT-PCR on the TCR CDR3 using the HTBI primer set. TCRdb used MiXCR to reprocess the multiplex PCR reads, holding one entry per CDR3 protein. The sample records hundreds of thousands of distinct CDR3 sequences, roughly 14% being singletons. The sample comprised blood. These receptors came from a man aged 18 to 35 with Graves' ophthalmopathy.

V and J are TRBV4-1 and TRBJ2-3, with D hard to call. V was cut by 0 bases and J by 7 bases, with 14 bases left in between. Germline CDR1 and CDR2: MGHRA and YSYEKL. CDR3 size: 15 residues. The CDR3 reads CASSQEGFSPNTQYF. Here the CDR3 DNA reads TGCGCCAGCAGCCAAGAGGGTTTTAGCCCGAATACGCAGTATTTT.

This clonotype was recorded many times. The V gene is TRBV7-3, the J gene TRBJ2-2; 8 nucleotides agree with TRBD2. The CDR3 spans 13 residues. V dropped 5 bases and J dropped 7; count of bases not matched to a gene: 3. Germline V gene sequence: CDR1 SGHTA, CDR2 FQGTGA. The CDR3 coding sequence is TGTGCCAGCAGCACGACTAGCGACGGGGAGCTGTTTTTT. Translating gives CASSTTSDGELFF. The variable domain in full, completed from reference TRBV7-3 and TRBJ2-2, reads GAGVSQTPSNKVTEKGKYVELRCDPISGHTALYWYRQSLGQGPEFLIYFQGTGAADDSGLPNDRFFAVRPEGSVSTLKIQRTERGDSAVYLCASSTTSDGELFFGEGSRLTVL.

This clonotype was recorded at least ten times. The rearrangement joins TRBV11-3 to TRBJ2-6; weak D call: TRBD1 (6 bases). Looked up from germline, CDR1 is SGHNT and CDR2 is YENEEA. Deletions cut 2 bases from V and 0 bases from J, with 11 bases between. The length of the CDR3 is 17 residues. The CDR3 DNA follows: TGTGCCAGCAGCTTATCGGACAGTAGCTCTGGGGCCAACGTCCTGACTTTC. Translating gives CASSLSDSSSGANVLTF.

This clonotype was detected ten times or more. The chain is built from TRBV6-1 and TRBJ2-7, with D maybe TRBD1 (5 bases). CDR1 and CDR2 from the germline V gene are MNHNS and SASEGT. Trimming shortened V by 5 bases and J by 3 bases, and 14 bases separated the two germline ends. The CDR3 spans 14 residues. CDR3 amino acids: CASSYLRDSYEQYF. The CDR3 coding sequence is TGTGCCAGCAGTTACCTTCGAGACAGCTACGAGCAGTACTTC.

Turning to this clonotype: This sequence may be a read error, since a much larger clone differs from it by one base. The missing conserved phenylalanine or tryptophan at the end of this CDR3 makes a read error likely. This rearrangement joins TRBV7-9 to TRBJ1-2; 8 bases agree with TRBD1. Germline CDR1 SEHNR, CDR2 FQNEAQ (reference sequence). This CDR3 is built from 15 residues. The ends lost 1 base at V and 2 bases at J; junction bases unmatched: 3. The CDR3 bases are TGTGCCAGCAGCTTAGGGGACAGGTTAAACTATGGCTACACCTCC. It yields the protein CASSLGDRLNYGYTS.

Regarding this clonotype: The junction departs from the called germline gene at one end, perhaps through a read error. The CDR3 spells CASSLVQDHYGCTF. CDR3 nucleotides: TGTGCCAGCAGCTTAGTACAGGATCACTATGGCTGCACCTTC. The chain carries TRBV11-2 and TRBJ1-2; D is possibly TRBD1 (5 bases). In germline, CDR1 is SGHAT, CDR2 FQNNGV. The CDR3 extends over 14 amino acids. Full variable domain (rest looked up from reference TRBV11-2 and TRBJ1-2): EAGVAQSPRYKIIEKRQSVAFWCNPISGHATLYWYQQILGQGPKLLIQFQNNGVVDDSQLPKDRFSAERLKGVDSTLKIQPAKLEDSAVYLCASSLVQDHYGCTFGSGTRLTVV.

This clonotype was counted between two and nine times. The rearrangement uses TRBV5-1 and TRBJ2-7; perhaps TRBD1 as D (6 bases). V lost 4 bases and J 1 base, leaving 9 bases between the germline ends. The CDR3 is 13 amino acids. Germline V gene lookup returns CDR1 SGHRS and CDR2 YFSETQ. The CDR3 DNA is TGCGCCAGCAGCATAGGACAGTCCTACGAGCAGTACTTC. Residues: CASSIGQSYEQYF.

A few counts support this clonotype. The chain joins TRBV12-3 or TRBV12-4 to TRBJ1-5, with D uncertain. The CDR3 runs 15 residues. V was shortened by 4 bases and J by 3 bases, with 13 bases between the two germline ends. CDR3 in amino acids: CASSSSAGLNQPQHF. The CDR3 nucleotides read TGTGCCAGCAGTTCCTCCGCGGGCCTCAATCAGCCCCAGCATTTT.